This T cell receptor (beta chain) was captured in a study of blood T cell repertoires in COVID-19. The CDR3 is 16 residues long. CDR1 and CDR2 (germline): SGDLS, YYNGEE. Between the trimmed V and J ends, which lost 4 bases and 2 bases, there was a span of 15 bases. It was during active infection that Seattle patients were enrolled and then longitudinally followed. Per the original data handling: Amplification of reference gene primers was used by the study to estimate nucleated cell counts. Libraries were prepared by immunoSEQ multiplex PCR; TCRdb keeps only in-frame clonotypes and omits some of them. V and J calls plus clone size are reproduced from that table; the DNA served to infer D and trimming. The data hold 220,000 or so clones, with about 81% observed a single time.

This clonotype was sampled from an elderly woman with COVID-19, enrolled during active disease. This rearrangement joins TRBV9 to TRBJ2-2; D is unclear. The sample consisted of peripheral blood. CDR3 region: CASSPHPVPNTGELFF. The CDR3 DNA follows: TGTGCCAGCAGCCCCCACCCGGTACCAAACACCGGGGAGCTGTTTTTT.